The sequence of this T cell receptor beta chain was determined in a study of cytomegalovirus exposure and HLA in healthy donors. PCR used 60 Vbeta primers and 13 Jbeta primers. Produced via immunoSEQ multiplex PCR; TCRdb's table is partial and in-frame only. The table has over 150,000 clones, about 63% seen once; the top ten hold about 2.9%. V trimming: 0 bases; J trimming: 6 bases; junction bases outside the gene matches: 5. This CDR3 spans 15 amino acids. This sequence was found in a woman aged 40 to 50 in good health and CMV-seropositive. Input material: PBMCs. This chain links TRBV23-1 with TRBJ2-7; 10 bases fit TRBD1. TRBV23-1 is assigned to the ORF class and has an uncertain function. The CDR3: CASSQSWTGGPEQYF. CDR3 sequence (DNA): TGCGCCAGCAGTCAATCGTGGACAGGGGGTCCCGAGCAGTACTTC.